The entry below describes one T cell receptor beta chain. The entry originates in a study of blood T cell repertoires in COVID-19. The method was immunoSEQ multiplex PCR; TCRdb's version includes in-frame clones alone and lacks a portion of them. This table has about 170,000 clones, roughly 86% appearing once. V lost 4 bases to trimming and J lost 5 bases, with 14 bases between them. The V gene's germline CDR1 is KGHSH and CDR2 LQKENI. The CDR3 covers 14 residues. The sequenced sample was peripheral blood. The chain is built from TRBV18 and TRBJ2-5; no firm D call. This TCR derives from an elderly woman in a cohort sampled during active or convalescent COVID-19. Here the CDR3 reads CASSQRFRSETQYF. The CDR3 DNA reads as TGTGCCAGCTCACAAAGGTTCCGGAGTGAGACCCAGTACTTC. Full variable domain (outside the CDR3, taken from reference TRBV18 and TRBJ2-5): NAGVMQNPRHLVRRRGQEARLRCSPMKGHSHVYWYRQLPEEGLKFMVYLQKENIIDESGMPKERFSAEFPKEGPSILRIQQVVRGDSAAYFCASSQRFRSETQYFGPGTRLLVL.